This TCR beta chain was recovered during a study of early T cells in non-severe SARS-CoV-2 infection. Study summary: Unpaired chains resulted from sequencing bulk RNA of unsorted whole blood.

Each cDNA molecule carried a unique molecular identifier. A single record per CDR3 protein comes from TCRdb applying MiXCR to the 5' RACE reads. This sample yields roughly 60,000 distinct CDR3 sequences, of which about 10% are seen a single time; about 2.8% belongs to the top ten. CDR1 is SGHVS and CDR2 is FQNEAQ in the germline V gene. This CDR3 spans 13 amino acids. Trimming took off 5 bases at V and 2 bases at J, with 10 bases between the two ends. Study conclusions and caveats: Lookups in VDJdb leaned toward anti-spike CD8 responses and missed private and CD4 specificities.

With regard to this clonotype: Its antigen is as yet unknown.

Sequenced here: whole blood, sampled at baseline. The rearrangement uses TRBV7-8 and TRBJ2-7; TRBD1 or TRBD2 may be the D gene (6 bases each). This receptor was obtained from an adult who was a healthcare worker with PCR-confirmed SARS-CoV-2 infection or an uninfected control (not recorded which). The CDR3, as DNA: TGTGCCAGCAGCCGACGGGGGCCCTACGAGCAGTACTTC. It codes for CASSRRGPYEQYF. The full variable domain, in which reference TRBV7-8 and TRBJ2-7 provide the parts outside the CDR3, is GAGVSQSPRYKVAKRGQDVALRCDPISGHVSLFWYQQALGQGPEFLTYFQNEAQLDKSGLPSDRFFAERPEGSVSTLKIQRTQQEDSAVYLCASSRRGPYEQYFGPGTRLTVT.